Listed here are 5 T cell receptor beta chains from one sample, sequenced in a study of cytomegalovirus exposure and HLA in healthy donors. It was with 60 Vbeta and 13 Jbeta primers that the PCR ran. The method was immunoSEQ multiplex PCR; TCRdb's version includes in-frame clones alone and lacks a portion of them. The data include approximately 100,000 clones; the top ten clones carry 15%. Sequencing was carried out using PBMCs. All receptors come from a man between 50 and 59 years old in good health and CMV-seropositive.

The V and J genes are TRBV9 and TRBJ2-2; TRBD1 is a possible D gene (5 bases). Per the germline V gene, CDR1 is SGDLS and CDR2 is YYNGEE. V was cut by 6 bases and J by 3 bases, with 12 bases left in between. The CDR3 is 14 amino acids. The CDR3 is CASNPDSYTGELFF. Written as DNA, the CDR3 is TGTGCCAGCAATCCAGACAGTTACACCGGGGAGCTGTTTTTT.

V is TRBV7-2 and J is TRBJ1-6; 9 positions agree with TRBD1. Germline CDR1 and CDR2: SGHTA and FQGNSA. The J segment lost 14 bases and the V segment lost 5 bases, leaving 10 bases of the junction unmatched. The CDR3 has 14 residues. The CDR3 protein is CASSAGQGFLALHF. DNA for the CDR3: TGTGCCAGCAGCGCTGGACAGGGGTTTTTAGCCCTCCACTTT. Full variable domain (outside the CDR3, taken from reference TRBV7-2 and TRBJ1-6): GAGVSQSPSNKVTEKGKDVELRCDPISGHTALYWYRQSLGQGLEFLIYFQGNSAPDKSGLPSDRFSAERTGGSVSTLTIQRTQQEDSAVYLCASSAGQGFLALHFGNGTRLTVT.

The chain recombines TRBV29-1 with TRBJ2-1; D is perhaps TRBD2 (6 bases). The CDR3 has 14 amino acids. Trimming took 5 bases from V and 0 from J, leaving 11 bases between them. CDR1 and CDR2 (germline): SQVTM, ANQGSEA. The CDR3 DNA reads TGCAGCGTTAGCGGGCTAAGCTCCTACAATGAGCAGTTCTTC. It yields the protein CSVSGLSSYNEQFF.

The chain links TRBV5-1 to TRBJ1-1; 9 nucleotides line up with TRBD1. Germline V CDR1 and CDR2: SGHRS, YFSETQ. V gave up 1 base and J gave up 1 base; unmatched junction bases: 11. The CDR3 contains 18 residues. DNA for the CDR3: TGCGCCAGCAGCTTGACACCACCGGGACAGGGACCGAACACTGAAGCTTTCTTT. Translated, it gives CASSLTPPGQGPNTEAFF. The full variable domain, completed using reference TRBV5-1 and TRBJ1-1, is KAGVTQTPRYLIKTRGQQVTLSCSPISGHRSVSWYQQTPGQGLQFLFEYFSETQRNKGNFPGRFSGRQFSNSRSEMNVSTLELGDSALYLCASSLTPPGQGPNTEAFFGQGTRLTVV.

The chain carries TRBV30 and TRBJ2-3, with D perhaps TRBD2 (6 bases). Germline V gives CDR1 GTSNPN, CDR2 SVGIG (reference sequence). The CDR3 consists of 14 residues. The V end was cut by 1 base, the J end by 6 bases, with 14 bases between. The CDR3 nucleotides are TGTGCCTGGAGTGAGGGCGGGATGTCGGATACGCAGTATTTT. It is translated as CAWSEGGMSDTQYF.